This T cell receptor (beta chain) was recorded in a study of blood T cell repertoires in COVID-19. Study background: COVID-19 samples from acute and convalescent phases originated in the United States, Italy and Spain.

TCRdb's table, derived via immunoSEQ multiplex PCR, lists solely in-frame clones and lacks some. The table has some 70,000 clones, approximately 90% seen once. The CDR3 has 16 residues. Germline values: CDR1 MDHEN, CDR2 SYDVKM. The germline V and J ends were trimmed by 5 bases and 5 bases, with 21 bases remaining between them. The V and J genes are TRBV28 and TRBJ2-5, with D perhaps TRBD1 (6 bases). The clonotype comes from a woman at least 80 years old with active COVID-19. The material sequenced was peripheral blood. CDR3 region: CASSPRWATGKETQYF. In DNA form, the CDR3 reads TGTGCCAGCAGTCCTCGGTGGGCAACAGGGAAGGAGACCCAGTACTTC. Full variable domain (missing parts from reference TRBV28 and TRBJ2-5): DVKVTQSSRYLVKRTGEKVFLECVQDMDHENMFWYRQDPGLGLRLIYFSYDVKMKEKGDIPEGYSVSREKKERFSLILESASTNQTSMYLCASSPRWATGKETQYFGPGTRLLVL.